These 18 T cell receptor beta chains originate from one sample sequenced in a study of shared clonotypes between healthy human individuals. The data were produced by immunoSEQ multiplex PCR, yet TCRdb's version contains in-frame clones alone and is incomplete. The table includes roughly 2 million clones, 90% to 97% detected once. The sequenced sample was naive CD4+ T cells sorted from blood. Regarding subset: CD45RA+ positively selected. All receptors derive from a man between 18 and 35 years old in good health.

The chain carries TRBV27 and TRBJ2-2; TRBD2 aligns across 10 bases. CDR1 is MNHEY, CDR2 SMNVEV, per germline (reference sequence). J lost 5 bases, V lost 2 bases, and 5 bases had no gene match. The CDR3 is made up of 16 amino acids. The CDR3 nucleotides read TGTGCCAGCAGTTTAGAGAGACTAGCGGGTACCGGGGAGCTGTTTTTT. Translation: CASSLERLAGTGELFF.

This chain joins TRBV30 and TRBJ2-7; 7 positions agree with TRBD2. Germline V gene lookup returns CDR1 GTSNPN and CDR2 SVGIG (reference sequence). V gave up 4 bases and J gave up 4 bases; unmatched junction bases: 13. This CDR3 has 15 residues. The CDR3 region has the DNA TGTGCCTGGACGCTTGGGAGGGAGGGCCGTTACGAGCAGTACTTC. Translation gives CAWTLGREGRYEQYF.

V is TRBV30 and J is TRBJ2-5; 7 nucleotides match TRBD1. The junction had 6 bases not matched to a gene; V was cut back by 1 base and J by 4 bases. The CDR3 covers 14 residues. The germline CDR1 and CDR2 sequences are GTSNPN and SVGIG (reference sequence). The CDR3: CAWSAGTAVETQYF. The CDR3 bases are TGTGCCTGGAGTGCCGGGACAGCCGTAGAGACCCAGTACTTC.

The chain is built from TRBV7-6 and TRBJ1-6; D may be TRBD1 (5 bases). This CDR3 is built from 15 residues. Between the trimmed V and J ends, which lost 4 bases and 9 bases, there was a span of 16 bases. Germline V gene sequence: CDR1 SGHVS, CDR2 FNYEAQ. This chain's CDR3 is CASSYGTPTGSPLHF. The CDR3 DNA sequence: TGTGCCAGCAGCTATGGGACCCCAACGGGTTCACCCCTCCACTTT.

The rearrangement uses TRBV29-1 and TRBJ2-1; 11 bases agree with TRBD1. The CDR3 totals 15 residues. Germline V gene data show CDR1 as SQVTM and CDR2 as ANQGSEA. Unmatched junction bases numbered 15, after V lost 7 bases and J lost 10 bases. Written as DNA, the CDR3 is TGCAGCGCCCTGGACAGGGGGCGCTTCTGGTGGGAGCAGTTCTTC. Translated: CSALDRGRFWWEQFF.

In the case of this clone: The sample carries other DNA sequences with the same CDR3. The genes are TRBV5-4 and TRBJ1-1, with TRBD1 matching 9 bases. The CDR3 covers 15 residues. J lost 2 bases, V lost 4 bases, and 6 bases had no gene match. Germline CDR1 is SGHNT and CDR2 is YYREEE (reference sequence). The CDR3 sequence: CASSPPGQGNTEAFF. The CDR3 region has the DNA TGTGCCAGCAGCCCGCCGGGACAGGGAAACACTGAAGCTTTCTTT.

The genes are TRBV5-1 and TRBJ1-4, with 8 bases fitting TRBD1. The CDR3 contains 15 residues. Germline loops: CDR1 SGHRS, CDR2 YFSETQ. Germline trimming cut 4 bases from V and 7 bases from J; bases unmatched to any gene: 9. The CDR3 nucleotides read TGCGCCAGCAGCGAATACAGGGGGGCCAGTGAAAAACTGTTTTTT. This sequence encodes CASSEYRGASEKLFF.

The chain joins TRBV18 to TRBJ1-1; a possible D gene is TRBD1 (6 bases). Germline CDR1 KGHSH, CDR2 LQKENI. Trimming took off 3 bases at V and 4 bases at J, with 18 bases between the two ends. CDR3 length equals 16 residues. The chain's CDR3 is CASSPDRAGVGTEAFF. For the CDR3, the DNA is TGTGCCAGCTCACCGGACAGAGCAGGTGTCGGCACTGAAGCTTTCTTT.

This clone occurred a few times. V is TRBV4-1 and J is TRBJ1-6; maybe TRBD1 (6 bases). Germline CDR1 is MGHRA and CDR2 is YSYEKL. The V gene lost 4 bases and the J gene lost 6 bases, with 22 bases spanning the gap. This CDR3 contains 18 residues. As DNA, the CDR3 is TGCGCCAGCAGCCGGCCTACAGGGAGCGGTAGCGGTAATTCACCCCTCCACTTT. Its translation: CASSRPTGSGSGNSPLHF.

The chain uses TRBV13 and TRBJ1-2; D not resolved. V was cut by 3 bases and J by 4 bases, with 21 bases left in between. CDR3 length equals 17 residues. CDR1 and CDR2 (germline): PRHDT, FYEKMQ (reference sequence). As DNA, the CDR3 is TGTGCCAGCAGCTTGACGGCAGGAAGCCCTATCGGCTATGGCTACACCTTC. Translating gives CASSLTAGSPIGYGYTF.

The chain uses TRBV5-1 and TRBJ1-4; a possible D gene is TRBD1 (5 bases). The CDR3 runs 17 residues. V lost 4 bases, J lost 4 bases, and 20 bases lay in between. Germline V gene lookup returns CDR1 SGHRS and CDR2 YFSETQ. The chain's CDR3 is CASSPRPVGGVNEKLFF. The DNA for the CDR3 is TGCGCCAGCAGCCCCCGGCCGGTCGGGGGGGTTAATGAAAAACTGTTTTTT.

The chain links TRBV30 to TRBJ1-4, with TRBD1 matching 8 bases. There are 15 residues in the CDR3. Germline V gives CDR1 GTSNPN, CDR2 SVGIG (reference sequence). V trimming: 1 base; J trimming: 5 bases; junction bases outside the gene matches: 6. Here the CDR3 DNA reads TGTGCCTGGAGTGCCGGACAGGGAACGAATGAAAAACTGTTTTTT. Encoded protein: CAWSAGQGTNEKLFF. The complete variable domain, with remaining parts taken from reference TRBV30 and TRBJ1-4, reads SQTIHQWPATLVQPVGSPLSLECTVEGTSNPNLYWYRQAAGRGLQLLFYSVGIGQISSEVPQNLSASRPQDRQFILSSKKLLLSDSGFYLCAWSAGQGTNEKLFFGSGTQLSVL.

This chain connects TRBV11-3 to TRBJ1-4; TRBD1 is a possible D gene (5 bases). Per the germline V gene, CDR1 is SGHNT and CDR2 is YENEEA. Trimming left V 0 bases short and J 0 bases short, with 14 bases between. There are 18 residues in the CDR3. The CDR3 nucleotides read TGTGCCAGCAGCTTAGAAGGGGCTGGACCTGCAACTAATGAAAAACTGTTTTTT. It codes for CASSLEGAGPATNEKLFF.

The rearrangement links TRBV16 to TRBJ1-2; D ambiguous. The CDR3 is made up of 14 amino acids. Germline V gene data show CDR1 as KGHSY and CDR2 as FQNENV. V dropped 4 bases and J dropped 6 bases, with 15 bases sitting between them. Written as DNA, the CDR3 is TGTGCCAGCAGCCCACCAACGGGGAGGAATGGCTACACCTTC. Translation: CASSPPTGRNGYTF.

DNA of the CDR3: TGCGCCAGCTCTACAGGGGGTGTAAGCTCCTACAATGAGCAGTTCTTC. Translated: CASSTGGVSSYNEQFF. The chain recombines TRBV5-1 with TRBJ2-1, with 8 bases identical to TRBD1. CDR3 length equals 16 residues. After removal of 7 bases from V and 0 bases from J, the junction contained 9 bases not matched to a gene. Germline CDR1 SGHRS, CDR2 YFSETQ.

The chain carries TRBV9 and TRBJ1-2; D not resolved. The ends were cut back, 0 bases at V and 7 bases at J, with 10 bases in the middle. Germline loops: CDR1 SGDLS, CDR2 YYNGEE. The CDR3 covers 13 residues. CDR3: CASSVGPSAGYTF. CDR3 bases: TGTGCCAGCAGCGTAGGCCCCTCCGCTGGCTACACCTTC.

CDR3 DNA sequence: TGCGCCAGCTTCCTCGGCGGTCTGCCTTCTTCCGCAGATACGCAGTATTTT. Translating it yields CASFLGGLPSSADTQYF. The chain links TRBV5-1 to TRBJ2-3; D is uncertain. The V gene's germline CDR1 is SGHRS and CDR2 YFSETQ. The CDR3 covers 17 residues. V dropped 7 bases and J dropped 4 bases, with 25 bases sitting between them.

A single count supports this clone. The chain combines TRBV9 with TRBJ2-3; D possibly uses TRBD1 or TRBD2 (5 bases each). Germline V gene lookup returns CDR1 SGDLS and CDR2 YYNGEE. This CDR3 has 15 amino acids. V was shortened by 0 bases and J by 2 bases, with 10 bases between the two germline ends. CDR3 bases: TGTGCCAGCAGCGTAGGGGGCGGGCACACAGATACGCAGTATTTT. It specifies CASSVGGGHTDTQYF.